This entry lists 9 T cell receptor beta chains sequenced from one sample in a study of shared clonotypes between healthy human individuals. CD8 cells classed as naive were CD45RO-negative and positively selected for CCR7, excluding terminally differentiated effector memory CD45RA+ cells. This table comes from immunoSEQ multiplex PCR, and its TCRdb copy is limited to in-frame clones, with some not included. The sample carries about 680,000 clones, 92% recorded once. Sequencing input: naive CD8+ T cells sorted from blood. These TCRs come from a man aged 30 to 45 in good health.

This clone was detected once. This CDR3 reads CASSLLLPFSGRGPADTQYF. The CDR3 nucleotides are TGTGCCAGCAGTTTACTACTCCCGTTTAGTGGCAGGGGGCCCGCAGATACGCAGTATTTT. J is TRBJ2-3 and V is TRBV27, with 8 bases identical to TRBD1. Trimming at V came to 2 bases and at J to 4 bases, leaving 20 bases not matched to a gene. The CDR3 loop spans 20 amino acids. Looked up from germline, CDR1 is MNHEY and CDR2 is SMNVEV (reference sequence).

The V and J genes are TRBV23-1 and TRBJ2-7; D unresolved. TRBV23-1 is an ORF for which the function is uncertain. CDR3 size: 14 residues. With 4 bases removed from V and 2 bases from J, the gap between germline ends came to 12 bases. For the CDR3, the DNA is TGCGCCAGCAGTCCGCCCCCCTCCCCCTACGAGCAGTACTTC. Translated, it gives CASSPPPSPYEQYF.

J is TRBJ2-1 and V is TRBV27; 7 nucleotides agree with TRBD2. Germline V gene lookup returns CDR1 MNHEY and CDR2 SMNVEV (reference sequence). J lost 4 bases, V lost 3 bases, and 6 bases had no gene match. The CDR3 contains 15 residues. In DNA, the CDR3 is TGTGCCAGCAGTTTTAAGTCTAGCGGTTACAATGAGCAGTTCTTC. Protein: CASSFKSSGYNEQFF.

Details on this clone: The sample carries other DNA sequences with the same CDR3. The chain recombines TRBV27 with TRBJ2-7, with D possibly matching TRBD1 (6 bases). This CDR3 has 14 amino acids. Between the trimmed V and J ends, which lost 1 base and 3 bases, there was a span of 10 bases. Per germline, CDR1 MNHEY and CDR2 SMNVEV (reference sequence). The CDR3 region is CASSLLGGRYEQYF. CDR3 in DNA: TGTGCCAGCAGTTTATTAGGGGGTCGCTACGAGCAGTACTTC.

J is TRBJ2-7 and V is TRBV6-1, with 9 bases identical to TRBD2. CDR1 is MNHNS, CDR2 SASEGT, per germline. CDR3 size: 15 residues. V was clipped by 2 bases and J by 9 bases; unmatched bases: 11. CDR3 protein: CASSEFASGAWVQYF. As DNA, the CDR3 is TGTGCCAGCAGTGAATTCGCTAGCGGGGCCTGGGTGCAGTACTTC.

The genes are TRBV6-1 and TRBJ2-7; TRBD1 is a possible D gene (6 bases). The CDR3 consists of 15 residues. The V and J ends lost 4 bases and 3 bases respectively, with 16 bases between them. Per the germline V gene, CDR1 is MNHNS and CDR2 is SASEGT. CDR3 DNA: TGTGCCAGCAGTGGCGTTGGACAGTTATTCTACGAGCAGTACTTC. Amino acid sequence: CASSGVGQLFYEQYF.

The rearrangement links TRBV10-1 to TRBJ2-5, with D unclear. Trimming stripped 0 bases from V and 4 bases from J, with 15 bases between. Germline V gives CDR1 WNHNN, CDR2 SYGVQD (reference sequence). CDR3 size: 16 residues. CDR3 region: CASSESNVLVRETQYF. The CDR3 bases are TGCGCCAGCAGTGAGTCAAACGTTTTGGTTCGAGAGACCCAGTACTTC.

The V and J genes are TRBV10-3 and TRBJ1-2; perhaps TRBD1 as D (5 bases). The V end was cut by 4 bases, the J end by 2 bases, with 8 bases between. Germline loops: CDR1 ENHRY, CDR2 SYGVKD. This CDR3 contains 13 residues. CDR3 in DNA: TGTGCCATCAGTGCTGACAGAAACTATGGCTACACCTTC. Translated: CAISADRNYGYTF.

This chain joins TRBV27 and TRBJ2-7; the D is unclear. The germline gives CDR1 MNHEY, CDR2 SMNVEV (reference sequence). The ends were cut back, 6 bases at V and 3 bases at J, with 21 bases in the middle. This CDR3 spans 16 amino acids. DNA of the CDR3: TGTGCCAGCAGCCCCGGCCAGGCTTTTCAACTCTACGAGCAGTACTTC. It codes for CASSPGQAFQLYEQYF.